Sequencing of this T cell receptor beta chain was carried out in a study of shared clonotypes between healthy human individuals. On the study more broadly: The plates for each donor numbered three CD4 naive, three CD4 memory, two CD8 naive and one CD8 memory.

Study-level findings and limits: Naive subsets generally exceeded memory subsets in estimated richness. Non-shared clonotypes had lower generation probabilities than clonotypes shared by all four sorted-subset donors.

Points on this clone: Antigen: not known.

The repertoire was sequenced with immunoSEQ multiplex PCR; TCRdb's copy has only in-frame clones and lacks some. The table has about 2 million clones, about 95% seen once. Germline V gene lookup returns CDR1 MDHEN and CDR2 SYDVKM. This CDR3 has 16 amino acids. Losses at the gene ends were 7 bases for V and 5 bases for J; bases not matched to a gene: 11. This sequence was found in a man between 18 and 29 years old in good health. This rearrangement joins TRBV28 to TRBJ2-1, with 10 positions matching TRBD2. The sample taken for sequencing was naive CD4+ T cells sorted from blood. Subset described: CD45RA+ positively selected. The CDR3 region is CASNSPRLAGNNEQFF. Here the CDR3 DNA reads TGTGCCAGCAATTCCCCCCGACTAGCGGGCAACAATGAGCAGTTCTTC. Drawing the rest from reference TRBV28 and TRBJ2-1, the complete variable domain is DVKVTQSSRYLVKRTGEKVFLECVQDMDHENMFWYRQDPGLGLRLIYFSYDVKMKEKGDIPEGYSVSREKKERFSLILESASTNQTSMYLCASNSPRLAGNNEQFFGPGTRLTVL.